This is a list of T cell receptor beta chains from one sample in a study of graft-versus-host responses after intestinal transplantation. For these receptors, no antigen is known. Here immunoSEQ multiplex PCR was the method, and the copy in TCRdb shows in-frame clones only, minus some. The sample records 85,000 to 90,000 clones, about 91% being singletons. The sample here was unstimulated CD4+ T cells sorted from spleen or lymph node cells, taken before transplant. Receptors were obtained from a human donor who was the organ donor for an intestinal transplant. Each CDR3 is given with its conserved first and last residue. The D gene is left open where the match is weak. Clone size is stated in some rows and not others, as once, few, many or a class when expanded.

CSASLIETQYF,TGCAGTGCTAGTTTAATAGAGACCCAGTACTTC,11,TRBJ2-5,.,TRBV20-1,.
CASRALGGSDKETQYF,TGTGCCAGCAGGGCTCTGGGGGGATCGGACAAAGAGACCCAGTACTTC,16,TRBJ2-5,once,TRBV27,.
CASREDRVAADTQYF,TGTGCCAGCAGGGAGGACAGGGTAGCGGCAGATACGCAGTATTTT,15,TRBJ2-3,once,TRBV2,TRBD1
CASSPGQGARETQYF,TGTGCCAGCAGTCCGGGACAGGGGGCGAGGGAGACCCAGTACTTC,15,TRBJ2-5,.,TRBV27,TRBD1
CAITDRGNTEAFF,TGTGCCATCACGGACAGGGGGAACACTGAAGCTTTCTTT,13,TRBJ1-1,few,TRBV10-3,TRBD1
CASSLDQGADNNSPLHF,TGTGCCAGCAGCTTAGATCAAGGCGCGGATAATAATTCACCCCTCCACTTT,17,TRBJ1-6,.,TRBV11-3,.
CASSSQKRDLSYNEQFF,TGTGCCAGCTCATCTCAGAAGCGGGATCTATCCTACAATGAGCAGTTCTTC,17,TRBJ2-1,once,TRBV18,TRBD2
CASSLGVRSLNEQFF,TGTGCCAGCAGCTTGGGTGTTCGTTCACTCAATGAGCAGTTCTTC,15,TRBJ2-1,.,TRBV5-6,.
CASSLEDRGSYEQYF,TGTGCCAGCTCACTCGAGGACAGGGGTTCCTACGAGCAGTACTTC,15,TRBJ2-7,.,TRBV18,TRBD1
CASSPPTGPEAFF,TGTGCCAGCTCACCACCGACAGGTCCAGAAGCTTTCTTT,13,TRBJ1-1,.,TRBV18,.
CASITGASTDTQYF,TGTGCCAGCATCACAGGGGCAAGTACAGATACGCAGTATTTT,14,TRBJ2-3,.,TRBV2,TRBD1
CASSKHNTGELFF,TGTGCCAGCAGCAAACACAACACCGGGGAGCTGTTTTTT,13,TRBJ2-2,.,TRBV6-4,.
CASTTPARSGNTIYF,TGTGCCAGTACTACCCCCGCCCGCTCTGGAAACACCATATATTTT,15,TRBJ1-3,.,TRBV19,.
CASSLGRLYGYTF,TGTGCCAGCAGCTTAGGGAGGCTCTATGGCTACACCTTC,13,TRBJ1-2,.,TRBV7-9,.
CASSEVLEQPQHF,TGTGCCAGCAGTGAAGTGTTGGAGCAGCCCCAGCATTTT,13,TRBJ1-5,.,TRBV6-1,.
CASSERQGVRANYGYTF,TGTGCCAGCAGTGAAAGGCAGGGGGTGAGGGCTAACTATGGCTACACCTTC,17,TRBJ1-2,few,TRBV6-1,TRBD1
CASSQDRTVPHEKLFF,TGCGCCAGCAGCCAAGATCGGACAGTCCCCCATGAAAAACTGTTTTTT,16,TRBJ1-4,few,TRBV4-1,.
CASSRTGGADQPQHF,TGCGCCAGCAGTCGGACAGGGGGCGCGGATCAGCCCCAGCATTTT,15,TRBJ1-5,.,TRBV5-1,TRBD1
CASRLDRMNTEAFF,TGTGCCAGCAGACTGGACAGGATGAACACTGAAGCTTTCTTT,14,TRBJ1-1,.,TRBV6-1,TRBD1
CASRETQNTEAFF,TGTGCCAGCAGAGAGACTCAGAACACTGAAGCTTTCTTT,13,TRBJ1-1,.,TRBV6-1,.
CASSPRWPGGNQPQHF,TGTGCCAGCAGTCCCCGATGGCCGGGGGGCAATCAGCCCCAGCATTTT,16,TRBJ1-5,.,TRBV25-1,.
CATGTSGGDYEQYF,TGTGCCACCGGAACTAGCGGGGGGGACTACGAGCAGTACTTC,14,TRBJ2-7,.,TRBV6-6,TRBD2
CASSGGLAGVDTQYF,TGTGCCAGCAGCGGAGGACTAGCGGGGGTTGATACGCAGTATTTT,15,TRBJ2-3,.,TRBV11-3,TRBD2
CASTPTIQETQYF,TGCGCCAGCACCCCGACAATTCAAGAGACCCAGTACTTC,13,TRBJ2-5,.,TRBV5-1,.
CASSLAWGLLRGNTEAFF,TGCGCCAGCAGCTTGGCCTGGGGCCTCCTGCGGGGGAACACTGAAGCTTTCTTT,18,TRBJ1-1,once,TRBV5-1,.
CASSSRQGAGYGYTF,TGTGCCAGCAGCTCAAGACAGGGTGCGGGCTATGGCTACACCTTC,15,TRBJ1-2,once,TRBV9,TRBD1
CASSFGAIETQYF,TGTGCCAGCAGTTTTGGAGCGATAGAGACCCAGTACTTC,13,TRBJ2-5,.,TRBV27,.
CASSSGGTGNTIYF,TGTGCCAGCAGTTCCGGGGGGACTGGAAACACCATATATTTT,14,TRBJ1-3,.,TRBV28,.
CASSLNRGGDTEAFF,TGTGCCAGCAGCCTGAACAGGGGCGGTGACACTGAAGCTTTCTTT,15,TRBJ1-1,.,TRBV13,TRBD1
CASSLATSGSIQNEQFF,TGTGCCAGCAGCTTAGCAACTAGCGGGAGTATTCAGAATGAGCAGTTCTTC,17,TRBJ2-1,.,TRBV7-8,TRBD2
CASGRSENYGYTF,TGCGCCAGCGGGAGATCAGAGAACTATGGCTACACCTTC,13,TRBJ1-2,.,TRBV5-1,.
CASSLEGVRERGYTF,TGTGCCAGCAGCTTAGAGGGGGTCAGAGAACGTGGCTACACCTTC,15,TRBJ1-2,.,TRBV11-1,.
CASRFTGTGRGEQYF,TGTGCCAGCAGGTTCACCGGGACAGGGAGAGGCGAGCAGTACTTC,15,TRBJ2-7,.,TRBV6-1,TRBD1
CASSDGGGSTDTQYF,TGTGCCAGCAGTGATGGGGGCGGTAGCACAGATACGCAGTATTTT,15,TRBJ2-3,.,TRBV6-1,.
CASSEGSPGTGVGYTF,TGTGCCAGCAGTGAGGGGTCCCCCGGGACAGGGGTTGGCTACACCTTC,16,TRBJ1-2,.,TRBV6-1,TRBD1
CASSLVGQGVYEQYF,TGTGCCAGCAGTTTAGTGGGACAGGGTGTCTACGAGCAGTACTTC,15,TRBJ2-7,.,TRBV27,TRBD1
CASVGGQSGNQPQHF,TGTGCCAGTGTCGGCGGCCAGTCCGGCAATCAGCCCCAGCATTTT,15,TRBJ1-5,.,TRBV6-6,.
CAISGTVQETQYF,TGTGCCATCAGCGGGACAGTTCAAGAGACCCAGTACTTC,13,TRBJ2-5,.,TRBV10-3,TRBD1
CASSLRRDRLYGELFF,TGTGCCAGCAGTTTGAGACGGGACAGGTTGTACGGGGAGCTGTTTTTT,16,TRBJ2-2,.,TRBV27,TRBD1
CASIDPRGEKLFF,TGTGCCAGCATTGACCCTCGGGGTGAAAAACTGTTTTTT,13,TRBJ1-4,.,TRBV6-1,.
CASSLSGGNEKLFF,TGCGCCAGCAGTCTATCAGGGGGGAATGAAAAACTGTTTTTT,14,TRBJ1-4,.,TRBV5-1,TRBD1
CASSLGGSGNTIYF,TGTGCCAGCAGTCTCGGGGGGTCCGGAAACACCATATATTTT,14,TRBJ1-3,.,TRBV7-9,.
CAWLKPGHFNTEAFF,TGTGCCTGGTTAAAGCCGGGACACTTTAACACTGAAGCTTTCTTT,15,TRBJ1-1,.,TRBV30,.
CASSQGLAVHNEQFF,TGTGCCAGCAGTCAAGGACTAGCGGTACACAATGAGCAGTTCTTC,15,TRBJ2-1,.,TRBV7-3,TRBD2
CASKRQGNQPQHF,TGTGCCAGCAAGCGACAGGGAAATCAGCCCCAGCATTTT,13,TRBJ1-5,.,TRBV2,TRBD1
CASSFLAGGYTGELFF,TGTGCCAGCAGTTTCTTAGCGGGAGGCTACACCGGGGAGCTGTTTTTT,16,TRBJ2-2,.,TRBV2,TRBD2
CASRATSGGTGELFF,TGTGCCAGCAGAGCGACTAGCGGGGGCACCGGGGAGCTGTTTTTT,15,TRBJ2-2,.,TRBV6-5,TRBD2
CASSYGLAIRGEQYF,TGTGCCAGCAGTTACGGGCTAGCGATAAGGGGCGAGCAGTACTTC,15,TRBJ2-7,.,TRBV6-5,.